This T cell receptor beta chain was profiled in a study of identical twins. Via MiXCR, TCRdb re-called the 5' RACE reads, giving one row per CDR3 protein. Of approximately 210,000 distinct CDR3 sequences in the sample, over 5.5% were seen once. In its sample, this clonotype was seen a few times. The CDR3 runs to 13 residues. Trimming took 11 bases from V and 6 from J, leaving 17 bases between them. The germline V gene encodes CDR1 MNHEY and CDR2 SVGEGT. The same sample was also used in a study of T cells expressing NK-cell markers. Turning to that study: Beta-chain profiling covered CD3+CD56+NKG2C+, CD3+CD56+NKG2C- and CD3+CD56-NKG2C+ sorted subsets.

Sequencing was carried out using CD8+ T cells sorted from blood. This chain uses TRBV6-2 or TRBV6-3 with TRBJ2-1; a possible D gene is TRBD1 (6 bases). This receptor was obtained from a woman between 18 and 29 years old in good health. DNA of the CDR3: TGTGCCGCCGGACAGTCCCCGAGCAATGAGCAGTTCTTC. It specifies CAAGQSPSNEQFF.